The clone carrying this T cell receptor (beta chain) has only a few counts. Its antigen is still unknown. TCRdb reprocessed the RT-PCR reads with MiXCR, giving one entry per CDR3 protein. The sample consists of 650,000 to 800,000 distinct CDR3 sequences, less than 20% of them appearing once. This sample stems from a study of response to subunit inactivated influenza vaccine. Study-level points and caveats: Authors suggested seasonal influenza vaccinations each recruit few new T cells.

Germline-derived CDR1 and CDR2 are MNHNS and SASEGT. The CDR3 is made up of 13 amino acids. Trimming took off 6 bases at V and 7 bases at J, with 13 bases between the two ends. This specimen was PBMCs from blood, taken less than 6 days after vaccination. This TCR derives from a man aged 45-65 years who received an inactivated influenza vaccine. The J gene is TRBJ1-5, the V gene TRBV6-1, with no clear D. The CDR3 region has the DNA TGTGCCAGCAGGGCCGGGGTAATACAGCCCCAGCATTTT. It translates to CASRAGVIQPQHF.